The present TCR beta chain was sequenced within a study of regulatory T cells in long-lasting Graves disease. With iRepertoire HTBI primers and Arm-PCR of CDR3 regions, TCR beta libraries were built. Each CDR3 protein gets one entry after TCRdb re-called the multiplex PCR reads with MiXCR. This sample yields about 610,000 distinct CDR3 sequences, of which roughly 15% are seen a single time; approximately 12% belongs to the top ten. Noted time point: newly diagnosed GD, antithyroid drugs for less than 3 months. Extracted PBMC RNA gave rise to the TCR library. There are a few counts of this clonotype. The antigen remains unidentified. The CDR3 consists of 14 residues. Germline V gene lookup returns CDR1 SEHNR and CDR2 FQNEAQ (reference sequence). The germline V and J ends were trimmed by 5 bases and 3 bases, with 11 bases remaining between them. The study's findings and limits: Persistent disease favored TRBV28, TRBJ1-2 and TRBJ2-5. Persistent patients shared 2,741 public clonotypes among themselves. Newly diagnosed patients shared fewer, at about 890.

The same sample was also studied in work on T cells in Graves' hyperthyroidism and ophthalmopathy. That report adds: The HTBI set primed first-round TCR CDR3 RT-PCR. A model using 13 V-J features told ophthalmopathy apart from stable hyperthyroidism.

The chain links TRBV7-9 to TRBJ2-1, with D unclear. The sequencing here drew on peripheral blood mononuclear cells (PBMCs), taken at new diagnosis, from a patient treated with antithyroid drugs. The TCR sequence derives from a man aged 18 to 30 with Graves disease. CDR3 amino acids: CASSPLGHYNEQFF. The CDR3 nucleotides read TGTGCCAGCAGCCCCCTAGGGCACTACAATGAGCAGTTCTTC.